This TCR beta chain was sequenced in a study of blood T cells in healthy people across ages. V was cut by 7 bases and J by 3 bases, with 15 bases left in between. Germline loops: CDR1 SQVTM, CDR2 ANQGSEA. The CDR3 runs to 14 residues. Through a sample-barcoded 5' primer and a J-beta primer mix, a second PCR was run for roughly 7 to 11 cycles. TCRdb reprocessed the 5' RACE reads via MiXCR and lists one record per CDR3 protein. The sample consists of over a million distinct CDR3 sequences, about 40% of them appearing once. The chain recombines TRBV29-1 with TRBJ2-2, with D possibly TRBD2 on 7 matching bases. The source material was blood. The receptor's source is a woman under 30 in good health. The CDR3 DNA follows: TGCAGCGGCTGGGGGGGCGATTACACCGGGGAGCTGTTTTTT. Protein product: CSGWGGDYTGELFF.